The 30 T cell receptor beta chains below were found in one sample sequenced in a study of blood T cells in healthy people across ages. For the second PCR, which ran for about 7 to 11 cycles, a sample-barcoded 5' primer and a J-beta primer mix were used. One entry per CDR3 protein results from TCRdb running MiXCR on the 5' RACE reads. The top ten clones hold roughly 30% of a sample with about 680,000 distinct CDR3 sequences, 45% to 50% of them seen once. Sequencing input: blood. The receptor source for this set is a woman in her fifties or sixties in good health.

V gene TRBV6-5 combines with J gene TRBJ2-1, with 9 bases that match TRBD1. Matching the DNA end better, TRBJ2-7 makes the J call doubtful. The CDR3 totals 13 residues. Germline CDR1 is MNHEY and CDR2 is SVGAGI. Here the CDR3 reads CASLGTGNHEQYF. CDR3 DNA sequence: TGTGCCAGCCTGGGGACAGGGAACCACGAGCAGTACTTC.

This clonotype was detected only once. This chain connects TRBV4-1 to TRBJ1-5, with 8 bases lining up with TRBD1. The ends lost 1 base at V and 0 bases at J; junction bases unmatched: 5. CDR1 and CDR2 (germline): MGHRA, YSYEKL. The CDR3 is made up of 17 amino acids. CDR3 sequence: CASSQGQGTLSNQPQHF. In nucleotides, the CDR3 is TGCGCCAGCAGCCAAGGACAGGGGACCCTTAGCAATCAGCCCCAGCATTTT.

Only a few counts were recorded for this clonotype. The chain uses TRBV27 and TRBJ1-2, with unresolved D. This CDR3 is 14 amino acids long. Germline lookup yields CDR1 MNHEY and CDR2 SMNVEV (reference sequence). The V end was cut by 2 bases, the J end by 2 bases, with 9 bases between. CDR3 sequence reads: CASSLRSTNYGYTF. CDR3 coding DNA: TGTGCCAGCAGTTTAAGGTCCACAAACTATGGCTACACCTTC.

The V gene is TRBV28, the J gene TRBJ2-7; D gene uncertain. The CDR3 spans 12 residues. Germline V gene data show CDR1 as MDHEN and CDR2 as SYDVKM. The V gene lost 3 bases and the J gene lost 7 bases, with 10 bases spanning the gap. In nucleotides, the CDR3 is TGTGCCAGCAGTTTCGTTCGAAAAGAGCAGTACTTC. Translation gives CASSFVRKEQYF.

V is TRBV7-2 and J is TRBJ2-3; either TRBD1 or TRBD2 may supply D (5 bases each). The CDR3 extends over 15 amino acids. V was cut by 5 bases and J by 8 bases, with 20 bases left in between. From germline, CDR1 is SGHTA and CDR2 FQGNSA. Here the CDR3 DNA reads TGTGCCAGCAGCCCAGACAGATCTGACTACCTTACGCAGTATTTT. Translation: CASSPDRSDYLTQYF.

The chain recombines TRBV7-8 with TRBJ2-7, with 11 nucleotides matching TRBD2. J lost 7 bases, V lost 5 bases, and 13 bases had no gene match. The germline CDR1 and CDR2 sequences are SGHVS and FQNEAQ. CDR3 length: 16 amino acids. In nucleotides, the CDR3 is TGTGCCAGCAGCCCCCAACTAGCGGGAGCCTCCAATGAGCAGTACTTC. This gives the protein CASSPQLAGASNEQYF.

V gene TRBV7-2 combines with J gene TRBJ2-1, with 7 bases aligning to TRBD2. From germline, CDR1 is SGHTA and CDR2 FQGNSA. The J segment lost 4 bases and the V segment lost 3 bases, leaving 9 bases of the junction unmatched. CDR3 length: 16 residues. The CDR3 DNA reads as TGTGCCAGCAGCTTCGGCGGGAGTATAGTATACAATGAGCAGTTCTTC. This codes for CASSFGGSIVYNEQFF.

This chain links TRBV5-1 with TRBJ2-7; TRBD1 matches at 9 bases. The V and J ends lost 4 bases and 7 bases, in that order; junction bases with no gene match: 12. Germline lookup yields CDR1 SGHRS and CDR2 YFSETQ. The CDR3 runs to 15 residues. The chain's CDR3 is CASSRGQGSYNEQYF. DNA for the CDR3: TGCGCCAGCAGCCGTGGACAGGGGTCCTACAATGAGCAGTACTTC.

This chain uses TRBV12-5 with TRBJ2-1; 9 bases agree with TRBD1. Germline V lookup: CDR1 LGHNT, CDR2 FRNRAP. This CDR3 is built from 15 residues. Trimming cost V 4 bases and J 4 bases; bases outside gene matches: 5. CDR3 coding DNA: TGTGCTAGTGGTTCCGGACAGGGGTCGTACAATGAGCAGTTCTTC. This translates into CASGSGQGSYNEQFF.

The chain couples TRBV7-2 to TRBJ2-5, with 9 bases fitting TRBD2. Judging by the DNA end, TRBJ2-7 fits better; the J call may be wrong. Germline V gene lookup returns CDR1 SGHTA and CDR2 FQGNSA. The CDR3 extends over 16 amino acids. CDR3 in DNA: TGTGCCAGCAGCTCACCCTCTAGCGGGACCTCCTACGAGCAGTACTTC. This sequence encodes CASSSPSSGTSYEQYF.

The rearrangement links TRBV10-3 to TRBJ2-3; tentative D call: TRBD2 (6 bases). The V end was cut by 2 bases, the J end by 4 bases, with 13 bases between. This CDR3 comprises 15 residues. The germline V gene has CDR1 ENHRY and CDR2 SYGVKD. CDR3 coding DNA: TGTGCCATCAGTGAGGGCCGGTCGGGGGCAGATACGCAGTATTTT. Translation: CAISEGRSGADTQYF.

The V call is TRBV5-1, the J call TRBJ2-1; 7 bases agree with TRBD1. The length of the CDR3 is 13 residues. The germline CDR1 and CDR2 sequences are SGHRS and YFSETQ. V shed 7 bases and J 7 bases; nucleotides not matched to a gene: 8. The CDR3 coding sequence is TGCGCCAGCTCCAGATCAGGGGGAAATGAGCAGTTCTTC. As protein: CASSRSGGNEQFF.

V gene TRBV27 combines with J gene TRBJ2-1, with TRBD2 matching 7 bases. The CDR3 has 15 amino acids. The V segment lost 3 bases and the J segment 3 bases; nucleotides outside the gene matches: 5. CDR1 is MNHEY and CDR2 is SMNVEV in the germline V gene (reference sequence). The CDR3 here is CASSFSGGHYNEQFF. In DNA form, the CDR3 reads TGTGCCAGCAGTTTTTCGGGGGGTCACTACAATGAGCAGTTCTTC.

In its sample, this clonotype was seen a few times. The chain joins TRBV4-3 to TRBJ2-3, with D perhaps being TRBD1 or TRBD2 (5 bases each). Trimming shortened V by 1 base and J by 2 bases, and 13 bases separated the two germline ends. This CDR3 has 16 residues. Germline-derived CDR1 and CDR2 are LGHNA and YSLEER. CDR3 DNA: TGCGCCAGCAGCCAAGTACCGGGACGGAACACAGATACGCAGTATTTT. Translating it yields CASSQVPGRNTDTQYF.

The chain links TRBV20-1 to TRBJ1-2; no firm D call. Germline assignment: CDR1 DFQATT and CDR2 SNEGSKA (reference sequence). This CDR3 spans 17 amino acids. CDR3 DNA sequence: TGCAACGCCCCATTAAGTAGAGCCCAGTTAGCTAACTATGGCTACACCTTC. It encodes CNAPLSRAQLANYGYTF.

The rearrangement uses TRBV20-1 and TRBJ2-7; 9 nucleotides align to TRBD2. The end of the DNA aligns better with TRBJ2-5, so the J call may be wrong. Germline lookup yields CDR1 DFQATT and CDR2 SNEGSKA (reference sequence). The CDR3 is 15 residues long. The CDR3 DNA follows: TGCAGTGCTGGACACCAGACTAGCGGCCAAGAGACCCAGTACTTC. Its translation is CSAGHQTSGQETQYF.

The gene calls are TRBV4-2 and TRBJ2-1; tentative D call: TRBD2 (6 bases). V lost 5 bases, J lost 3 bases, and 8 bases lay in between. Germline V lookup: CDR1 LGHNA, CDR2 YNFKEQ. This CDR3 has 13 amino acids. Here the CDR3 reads CASSMGGYNEQFF. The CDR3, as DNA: TGTGCCAGCAGCATGGGGGGCTACAATGAGCAGTTCTTC.

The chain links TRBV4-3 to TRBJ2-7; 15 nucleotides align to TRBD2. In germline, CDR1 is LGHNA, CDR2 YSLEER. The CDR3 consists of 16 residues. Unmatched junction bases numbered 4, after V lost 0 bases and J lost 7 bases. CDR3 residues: CASSQDGGLAGGEQYF. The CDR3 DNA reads TGCGCCAGCAGCCAAGACGGGGGACTAGCGGGAGGTGAGCAGTACTTC.

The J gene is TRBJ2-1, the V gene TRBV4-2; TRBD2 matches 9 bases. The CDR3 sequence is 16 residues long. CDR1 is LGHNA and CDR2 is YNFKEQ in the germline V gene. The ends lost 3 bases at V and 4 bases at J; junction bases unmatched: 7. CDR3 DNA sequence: TGTGCCAGCAGCCATGGTACTAGCGGGCCATACAATGAGCAGTTCTTC. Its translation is CASSHGTSGPYNEQFF.

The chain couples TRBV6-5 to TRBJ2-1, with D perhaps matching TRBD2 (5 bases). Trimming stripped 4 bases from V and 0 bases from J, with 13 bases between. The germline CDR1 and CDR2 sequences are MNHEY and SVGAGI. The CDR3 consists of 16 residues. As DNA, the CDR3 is TGTGCCAGCAGTTCTCCTGGTAGCGACTCCTACAATGAGCAGTTCTTC. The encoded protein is CASSSPGSDSYNEQFF.

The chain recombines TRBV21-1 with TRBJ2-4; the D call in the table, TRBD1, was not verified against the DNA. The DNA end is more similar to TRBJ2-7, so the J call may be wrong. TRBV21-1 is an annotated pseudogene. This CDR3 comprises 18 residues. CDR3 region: CASSKELLPGHTFYEQYF. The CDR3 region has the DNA TGTGCCAGCAGCAAAGAACTGCTCCCTGGCCATACTTTTTACGAGCAGTACTTC.

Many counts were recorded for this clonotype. The CDR3 sequence: CSGTRFDEQYF. The CDR3 bases are TGCAGCGGGACTAGATTTGATGAGCAGTACTTC. The genes are TRBV29-1 and TRBJ2-5, with TRBD2 matching over 7 bases. The CDR3 runs 11 residues. Germline CDR1 is SQVTM and CDR2 is ANQGSEA. Losses at the gene ends were 7 bases for V and 11 bases for J; bases not matched to a gene: 10.

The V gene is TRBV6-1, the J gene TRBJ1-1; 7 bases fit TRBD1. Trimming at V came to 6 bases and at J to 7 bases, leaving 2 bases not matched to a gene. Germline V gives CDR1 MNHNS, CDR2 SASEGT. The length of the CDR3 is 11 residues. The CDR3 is CASRQGIEAFF. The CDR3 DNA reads TGTGCCAGCAGACAGGGGATTGAAGCTTTCTTT.

The DNA of the CDR3 is TGTGCCAGCAGTCTACCGGGACTAGCGAATTCTGGGGGGGAGCTGTTTTTT. Its protein is CASSLPGLANSGGELFF. J is TRBJ2-2 and V is TRBV27; 10 positions match TRBD2. The CDR3 spans 17 residues. The V gene end was trimmed by 5 bases and the J gene end by 8 bases; junction bases not matched to a gene: 14. Germline V gives CDR1 MNHEY, CDR2 SMNVEV (reference sequence).

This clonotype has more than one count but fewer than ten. CDR3 residues: CASSFDSTGTQYF. The CDR3 coding sequence is TGTGCCAGCAGCTTCGACTCGACTGGTACGCAGTATTTT. The V gene is TRBV7-2, the J gene TRBJ2-3, with D unresolved. V was clipped by 3 bases and J by 8 bases, with 12 bases between them. This CDR3 is 13 amino acids long. Germline V CDR1 and CDR2: SGHTA, FQGNSA.

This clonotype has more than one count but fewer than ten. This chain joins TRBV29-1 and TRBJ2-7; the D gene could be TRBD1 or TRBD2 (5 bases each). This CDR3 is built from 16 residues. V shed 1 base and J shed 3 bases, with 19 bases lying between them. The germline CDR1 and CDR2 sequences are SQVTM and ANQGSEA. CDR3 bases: TGCAGCGTTGAAGTGAGGGATGGGGGAAAACGCTACGAGCAGTACTTC. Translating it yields CSVEVRDGGKRYEQYF.

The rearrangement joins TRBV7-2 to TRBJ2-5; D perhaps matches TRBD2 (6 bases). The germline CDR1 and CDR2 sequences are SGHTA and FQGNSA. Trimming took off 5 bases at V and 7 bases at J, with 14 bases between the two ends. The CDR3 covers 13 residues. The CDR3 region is CASSRGGERTQYF. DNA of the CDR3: TGTGCCAGCAGCAGAGGCGGGGAAAGGACCCAGTACTTC.

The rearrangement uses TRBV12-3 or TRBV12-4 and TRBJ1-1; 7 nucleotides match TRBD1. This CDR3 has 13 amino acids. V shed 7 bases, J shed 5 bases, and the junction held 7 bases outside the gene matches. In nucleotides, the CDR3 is TGTGCCAGCACCTGGGGGGGACAGACTGAAGCTTTCTTT. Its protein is CASTWGGQTEAFF.

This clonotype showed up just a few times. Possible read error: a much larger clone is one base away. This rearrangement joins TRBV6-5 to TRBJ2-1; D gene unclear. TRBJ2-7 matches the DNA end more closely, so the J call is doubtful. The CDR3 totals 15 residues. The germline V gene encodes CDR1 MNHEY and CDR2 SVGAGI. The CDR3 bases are TGTGCCAGCAGGAGTAAGGGCCAACTCCGCAATGAGCAGTACTTC. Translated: CASRSKGQLRNEQYF.

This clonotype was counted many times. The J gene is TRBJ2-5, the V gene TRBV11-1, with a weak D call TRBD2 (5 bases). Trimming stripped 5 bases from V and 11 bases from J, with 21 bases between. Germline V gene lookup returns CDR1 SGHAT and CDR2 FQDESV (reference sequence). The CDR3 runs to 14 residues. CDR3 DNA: TGTGCCAGCAGCCGGTCTGGATCTTCCCGAGGGCAGTACTTC. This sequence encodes CASSRSGSSRGQYF. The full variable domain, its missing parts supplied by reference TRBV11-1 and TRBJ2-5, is EAEVAQSPRYKITEKSQAVAFWCDPISGHATLYWYRQILGQGPELLVQFQDESVVDDSQLPKDRFSAERLKGVDSTLKIQPAELGDSAMYLCASSRSGSSRGQYFGPGTRLLVL.